These T cell receptor beta chains were read from a single sample in a study of T cell repertoires in cytomegalovirus infection. TCRdb recomputed calls from the reads with MiXCR, one row per CDR3 protein. The table lists 600,000 to 700,000 distinct CDR3 sequences, about 30% of them singletons, with about 20% in the top ten. The antigens these receptors bind are not known. The specimen comprised cultured PBMCs, sampled from culture after CMV antigen stimulation. The receptor set was obtained from a human donor in good health (CMV status not recorded). Some clones in this sample may be carry-over from other donors' samples. Both conserved end residues are part of each CDR3. D genes are given only for firm matches. Rows give clone size only sometimes, using once, few, many, or a class for an expanded clone.

clone_size | j_call | v_call | d_call | cdr3_nt | cdr3_aa
once | TRBJ1-2 | TRBV6-1 | - | TGTGCCAGCAGCCCTACAGCGAATGGGGCCTATGGCTACACCTTC | CASSPTANGAYGYTF
few | TRBJ2-5 | TRBV7-2 | TRBD2 | TGTGCCAGCAGTCGAAAAGGTGGGACTAGCGGGTCGTCCCAGTACTTC | CASSRKGGTSGSSQYF
- | TRBJ2-3 | TRBV7-2 | - | TGTGCCAGCACCTACCCACTAGGCGGGGACTCTGATACGCAGTATTTT | CASTYPLGGDSDTQYF
- | TRBJ1-1 | TRBV7-6 | TRBD1 | TGTGCCAGCAGCCCAGGGGGGGGATTTGCTGAAGCTTCCTTT | CASSPGGGFAEASF
- | TRBJ2-3 | TRBV7-8 | - | TGTGCCAGCACCACCCTCGGACAGACTTTTCGTGATACGCAGTATTTT | CASTTLGQTFRDTQYF
- | TRBJ1-1 | TRBV19 | - | TGTGCCAGTACCCATTGGGAGAACACTGAAGCTTTCTTT | CASTHWENTEAFF
many | TRBJ1-2 | TRBV7-2 | TRBD1 | TGTGCCAGCAGCTTAGGGACAGGGATTGGTGGCTACACCTTC | CASSLGTGIGGYTF
- | TRBJ1-2 | TRBV20-1 | TRBD1 | TGCAGTGCTAGAGCGGGGACAGGGGGAAACTATGGCTACACCTTC | CSARAGTGGNYGYTF
- | TRBJ2-7 | TRBV5-1 | - | TGCGCCAGCAGCTGGGGTATCGGGGCCTACGAGCAGTACTTC | CASSWGIGAYEQYF
once | TRBJ2-1 | TRBV19 | - | TGTGCCAGTAGTTCCTCAAGGGGCTCCTACAATGAGCAGTTCTTC | CASSSSRGSYNEQFF
few | TRBJ2-1 | TRBV7-8 | TRBD2 | TGTGCCAGCAGCTTATTAGCGGGAGCCCCCCCGGGGAATGAGCAGTTCTTC | CASSLLAGAPPGNEQFF
- | TRBJ1-1 | TRBV19 | - | TGTGCCAGTAGTAACCCCCCTCGGATAGGGCTGAACACTGAAGCTTTCTTT | CASSNPPRIGLNTEAFF
- | TRBJ2-1 | TRBV5-4 | - | TGTGCCAGCAGCGCGGGACAAACATACAATGAGCAGTTCTTC | CASSAGQTYNEQFF
- | TRBJ2-3 | TRBV6-6 | TRBD2 | TGTGCCAGCAGTCGCGCGGGGGGGCAAGAGACAGATACGCAGTATTTT | CASSRAGGQETDTQYF
many | TRBJ2-1 | TRBV7-2 | - | TGTGCCAGCAGCGTACAGCCTGTCGGTTACAATGAGCAGTTCTTC | CASSVQPVGYNEQFF
- | TRBJ2-1 | TRBV12-3/TRBV12-4 | TRBD2 | TGTGCCAGCAGATGGGTAGCGGGCAATGAGCAGTTCTTC | CASRWVAGNEQFF
few | TRBJ2-7 | TRBV7-8 | TRBD2 | TGTGCCAGCAGCTTAGCGGGACTAGCGAGGTACGAGCAGTACTTC | CASSLAGLARYEQYF
few | TRBJ2-7 | TRBV7-2 | - | TGTGCCAGCACCATGACCGGGGGGCAGTTTTACGAGCAGTACTTC | CASTMTGGQFYEQYF
many | TRBJ2-5 | TRBV11-2 | - | TGTGCCAGCAGCCGGGACTTGCGGGAGACCCAGTACTTC | CASSRDLRETQYF
few | TRBJ1-2 | TRBV18 | - | TGTGCCAGCTCACCACAGCCTCGTGAGGGCGGCTACACCTTC | CASSPQPREGGYTF
many | TRBJ2-1 | TRBV7-2 | - | TGTGCCAGCAGCTTACTAGCCCTGGGGCACAATGAGCAGTTCTTC | CASSLLALGHNEQFF
- | TRBJ2-5 | TRBV4-1 | - | TGCGCCAGCAGCCAAGATCGTTATCCGGACCGTCGTGGGACCCAGTACTTC | CASSQDRYPDRRGTQYF
few | TRBJ1-1 | TRBV12-3/TRBV12-4 | - | TGTGCCAGCAGTTTAGGGGACAAAGCTTTCTTT | CASSLGDKAFF
- | TRBJ2-7 | TRBV19 | TRBD2 | TGTGCCAGTAGCCAAAGACTAGCGGGAGGACACGAGCAGTACTTC | CASSQRLAGGHEQYF
- | TRBJ2-3 | TRBV7-8 | - | TGTGCCAGCAGCCTCGGACCGGATTCAGATACGCAGTATTTT | CASSLGPDSDTQYF
- | TRBJ2-7 | TRBV6-6 | - | TGTGCCAGTAATCCAAAAGGGAGCTCCTACGAGCAGTACTTC | CASNPKGSSYEQYF
many | TRBJ2-2 | TRBV7-2 | TRBD1 | TGTGCCAGCAGCTTCGAGACAGGGCGGGCCGGGGAGCTGTTTTTT | CASSFETGRAGELFF
- | TRBJ2-5 | TRBV2 | TRBD2 | TGTGCCAGCAGGGCCGCTAGCGGGAGGGCACAAGAGACCCAGTACTTC | CASRAASGRAQETQYF
few | TRBJ2-2 | TRBV4-1 | TRBD2 | TGCGCCAGCAGCCGACAGCCCCGACTAGCGGGAGATACCGGGGAGCTGTTTTTT | CASSRQPRLAGDTGELFF
once | TRBJ2-7 | TRBV7-2 | TRBD1 | TGTGCCAGCAGCTTTTCCCGACAGGGGCGATACGAGCAGTACTTC | CASSFSRQGRYEQYF
few | TRBJ2-1 | TRBV7-2 | - | TGTGCCAGCAGCTTAGGGCGGGACTGGGAGCAGTTCTTC | CASSLGRDWEQFF
- | TRBJ2-1 | TRBV12-3/TRBV12-4 | - | TGTGCCAGCAGACGGGAGACAGTCGATGAGCAGTTCTTC | CASRRETVDEQFF
- | TRBJ2-3 | TRBV7-9 | TRBD2 | TGTGCCAGCAGCTCCATTCGGGGGGGGAACACAGATACGCAGTATTTT | CASSSIRGGNTDTQYF
- | TRBJ2-7 | TRBV6-2/TRBV6-3 | TRBD2 | TGTGCCAGCAGTTACTCGACGGGACTAGGGGACGAGCAGTACTTC | CASSYSTGLGDEQYF
many | TRBJ2-3 | TRBV7-2 | - | TGTGCCAGCAGCTTACCCAGGACTCGAGGAAGAACAGATACGCAGTATTTT | CASSLPRTRGRTDTQYF
- | TRBJ2-7 | TRBV7-8 | TRBD2 | TGTGCCAGCAGCTGGGCTAGCGGGGACTACGAGCAGTACTTC | CASSWASGDYEQYF
few | TRBJ1-6 | TRBV6-6 | - | TGTGCCAGCAGTAAGGAGCTCGAATCACCCCTCCACTTT | CASSKELESPLHF
- | TRBJ1-3 | TRBV7-9 | - | TGTGCCAGCAGCTTGCAGAGTTTTGGCGGAAACACCATATATTTT | CASSLQSFGGNTIYF